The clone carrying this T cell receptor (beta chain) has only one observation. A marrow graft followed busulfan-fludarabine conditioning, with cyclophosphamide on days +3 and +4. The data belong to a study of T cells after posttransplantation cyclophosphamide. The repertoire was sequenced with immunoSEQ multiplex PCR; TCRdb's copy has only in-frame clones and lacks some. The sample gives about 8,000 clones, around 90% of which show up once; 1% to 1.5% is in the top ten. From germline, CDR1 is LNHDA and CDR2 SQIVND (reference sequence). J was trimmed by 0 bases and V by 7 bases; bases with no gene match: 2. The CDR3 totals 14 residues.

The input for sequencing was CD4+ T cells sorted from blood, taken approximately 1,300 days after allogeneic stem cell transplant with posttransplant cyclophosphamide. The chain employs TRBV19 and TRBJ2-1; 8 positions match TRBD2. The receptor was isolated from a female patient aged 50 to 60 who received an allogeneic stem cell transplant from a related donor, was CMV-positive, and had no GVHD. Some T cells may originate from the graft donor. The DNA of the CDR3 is TGTGCCAGTATCGGGGGGGACTCCTACAATGAGCAGTTCTTC. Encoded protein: CASIGGDSYNEQFF.